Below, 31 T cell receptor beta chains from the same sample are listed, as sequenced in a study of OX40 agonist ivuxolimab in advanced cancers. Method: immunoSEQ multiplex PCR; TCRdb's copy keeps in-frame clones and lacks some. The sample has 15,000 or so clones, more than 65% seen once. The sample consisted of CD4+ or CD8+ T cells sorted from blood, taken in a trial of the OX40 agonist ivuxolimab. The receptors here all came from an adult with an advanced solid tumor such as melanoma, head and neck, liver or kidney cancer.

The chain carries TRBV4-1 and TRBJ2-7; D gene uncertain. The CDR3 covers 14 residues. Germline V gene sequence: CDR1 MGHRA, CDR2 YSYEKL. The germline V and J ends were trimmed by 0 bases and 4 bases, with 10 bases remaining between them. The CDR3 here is CASSQDRRGYEQYF. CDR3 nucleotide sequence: TGCGCCAGCAGCCAAGATCGACGAGGTTACGAGCAGTACTTC.

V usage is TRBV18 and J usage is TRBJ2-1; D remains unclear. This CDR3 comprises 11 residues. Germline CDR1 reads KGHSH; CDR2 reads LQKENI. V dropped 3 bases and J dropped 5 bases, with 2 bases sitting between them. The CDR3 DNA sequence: TGTGCCAGCTCACCCGACAATGAGCAGTTCTTC. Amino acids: CASSPDNEQFF.

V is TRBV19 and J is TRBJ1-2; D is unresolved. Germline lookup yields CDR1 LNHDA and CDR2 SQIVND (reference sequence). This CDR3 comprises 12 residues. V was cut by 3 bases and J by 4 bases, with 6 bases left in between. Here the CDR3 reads CASSIAAYGYTF. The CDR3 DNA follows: TGTGCCAGTAGTATTGCAGCCTATGGCTACACCTTC.

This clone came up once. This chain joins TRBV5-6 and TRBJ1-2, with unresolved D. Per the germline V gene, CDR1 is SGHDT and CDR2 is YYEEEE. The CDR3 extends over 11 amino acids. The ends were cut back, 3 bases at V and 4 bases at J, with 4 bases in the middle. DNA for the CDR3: TGTGCCAGCAGCTGGGGCTATGGCTACACCTTC. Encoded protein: CASSWGYGYTF. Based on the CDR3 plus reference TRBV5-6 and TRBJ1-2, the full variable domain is DAGVTQSPTHLIKTRGQQVTLRCSPKSGHDTVSWYQQALGQGPQFIFQYYEEEERQRGNFPDRFSGHQFPNYSSELNVNALLLGDSALYLCASSWGYGYTFGSGTRLTVV.

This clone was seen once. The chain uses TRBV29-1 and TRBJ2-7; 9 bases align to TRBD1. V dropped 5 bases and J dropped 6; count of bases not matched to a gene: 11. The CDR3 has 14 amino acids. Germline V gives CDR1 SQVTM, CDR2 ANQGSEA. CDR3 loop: CSVWVQGALSEQYF. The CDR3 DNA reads TGCAGCGTTTGGGTACAGGGGGCTCTGTCCGAGCAGTACTTC.

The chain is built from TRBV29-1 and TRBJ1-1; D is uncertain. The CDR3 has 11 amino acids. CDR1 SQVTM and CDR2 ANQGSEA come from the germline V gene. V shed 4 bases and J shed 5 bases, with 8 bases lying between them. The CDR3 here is CSVVRRTEAFF. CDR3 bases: TGCAGCGTTGTTCGGAGGACTGAAGCTTTCTTT.

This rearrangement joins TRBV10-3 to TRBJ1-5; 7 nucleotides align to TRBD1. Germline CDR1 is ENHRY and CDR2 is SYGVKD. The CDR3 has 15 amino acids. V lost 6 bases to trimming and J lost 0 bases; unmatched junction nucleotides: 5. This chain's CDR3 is CAISGTEFSNQPQHF. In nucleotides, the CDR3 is TGTGCCATCAGCGGGACAGAGTTTAGCAATCAGCCCCAGCATTTT.

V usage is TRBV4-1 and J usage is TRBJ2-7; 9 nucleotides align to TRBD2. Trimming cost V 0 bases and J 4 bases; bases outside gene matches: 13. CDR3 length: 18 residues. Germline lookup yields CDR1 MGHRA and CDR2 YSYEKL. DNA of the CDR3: TGCGCCAGCAGCCAAGATTACGGAGGACTAGCGAGTAGTTACGAGCAGTACTTC. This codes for CASSQDYGGLASSYEQYF.

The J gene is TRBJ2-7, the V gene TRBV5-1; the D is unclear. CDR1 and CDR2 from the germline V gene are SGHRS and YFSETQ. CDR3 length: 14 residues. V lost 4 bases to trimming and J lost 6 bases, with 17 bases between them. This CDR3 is CASSLEPGSAEQYF. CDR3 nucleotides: TGCGCCAGCAGCCTTGAACCCGGGTCCGCCGAGCAGTACTTC.

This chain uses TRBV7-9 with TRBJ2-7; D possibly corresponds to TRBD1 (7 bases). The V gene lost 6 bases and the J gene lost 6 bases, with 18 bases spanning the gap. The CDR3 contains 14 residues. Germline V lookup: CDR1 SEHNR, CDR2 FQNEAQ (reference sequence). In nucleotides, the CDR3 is TGTGCCAGCAGTCGTGGGGGGAGGACAGGCGAGCAGTACTTC. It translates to CASSRGGRTGEQYF.

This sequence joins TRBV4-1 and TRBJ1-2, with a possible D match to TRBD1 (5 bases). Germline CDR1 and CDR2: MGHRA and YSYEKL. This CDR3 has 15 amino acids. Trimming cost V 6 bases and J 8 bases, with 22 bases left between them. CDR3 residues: CASRKGPGAREGYTF. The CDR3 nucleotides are TGCGCCAGCAGAAAGGGCCCCGGGGCACGGGAGGGCTACACCTTC.

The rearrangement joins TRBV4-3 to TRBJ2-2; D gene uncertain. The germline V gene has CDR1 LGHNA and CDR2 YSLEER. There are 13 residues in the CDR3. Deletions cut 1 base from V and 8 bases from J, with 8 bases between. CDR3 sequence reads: CASSQGLWGELFF. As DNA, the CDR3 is TGCGCCAGCAGCCAAGGTCTTTGGGGGGAGCTGTTTTTT.

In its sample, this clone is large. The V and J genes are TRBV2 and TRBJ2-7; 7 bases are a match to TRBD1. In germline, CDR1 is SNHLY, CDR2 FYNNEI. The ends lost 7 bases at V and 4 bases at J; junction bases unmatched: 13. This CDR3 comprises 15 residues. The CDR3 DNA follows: TGTGCCAGCACAGGGGGACGAGCTTATTTTTACGAGCAGTACTTC. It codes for CASTGGRAYFYEQYF.

The CDR3 DNA is TGTGCCACCGGGGGGGGAAATCAGCCCCAGCATTTT. Protein product: CATGGGNQPQHF. The chain combines TRBV6-4 with TRBJ1-5, with D possibly TRBD1 on 5 matching bases. CDR1 and CDR2 from the germline V gene are MRHNA and SNTAGT. Between the trimmed V and J ends, which lost 10 bases and 4 bases, there was a span of 11 bases. This CDR3 is 12 amino acids long.

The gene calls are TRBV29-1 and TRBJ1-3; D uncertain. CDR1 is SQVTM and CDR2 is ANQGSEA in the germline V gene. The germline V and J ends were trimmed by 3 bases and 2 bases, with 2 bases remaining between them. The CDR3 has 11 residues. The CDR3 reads CSVEAGNTIYF. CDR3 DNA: TGCAGCGTTGAGGCTGGAAACACCATATATTTT.

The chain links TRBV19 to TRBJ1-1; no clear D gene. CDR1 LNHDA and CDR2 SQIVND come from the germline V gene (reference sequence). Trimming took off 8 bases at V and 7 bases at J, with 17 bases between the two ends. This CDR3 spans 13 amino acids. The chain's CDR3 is CASCRALKDEAFF. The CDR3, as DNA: TGTGCCAGTTGCCGGGCGCTGAAGGATGAAGCTTTCTTT.

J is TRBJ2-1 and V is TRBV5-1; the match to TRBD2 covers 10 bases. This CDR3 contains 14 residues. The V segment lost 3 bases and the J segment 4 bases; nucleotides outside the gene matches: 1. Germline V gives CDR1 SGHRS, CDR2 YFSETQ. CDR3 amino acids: CASSSAGGYNEQFF. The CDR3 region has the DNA TGCGCCAGCAGCTCAGCGGGAGGGTACAATGAGCAGTTCTTC.

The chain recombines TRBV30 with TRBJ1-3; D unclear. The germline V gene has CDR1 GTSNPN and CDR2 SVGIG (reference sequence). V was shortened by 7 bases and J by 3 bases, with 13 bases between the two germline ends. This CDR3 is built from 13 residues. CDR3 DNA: TGTGCCTCCGTCTTGCCCGGTGGAAACACCATATATTTT. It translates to CASVLPGGNTIYF.

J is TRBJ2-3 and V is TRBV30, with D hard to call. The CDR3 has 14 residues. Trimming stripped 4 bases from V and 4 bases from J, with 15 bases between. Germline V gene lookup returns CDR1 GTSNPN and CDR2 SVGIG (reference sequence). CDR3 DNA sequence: TGTGCCTGGACGTCCGGTGGGTACGCAGATACGCAGTATTTT. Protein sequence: CAWTSGGYADTQYF. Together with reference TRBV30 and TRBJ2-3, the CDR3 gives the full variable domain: SQTIHQWPATLVQPVGSPLSLECTVEGTSNPNLYWYRQAAGRGLQLLFYSVGIGQISSEVPQNLSASRPQDRQFILSSKKLLLSDSGFYLCAWTSGGYADTQYFGPGTRLTVL.

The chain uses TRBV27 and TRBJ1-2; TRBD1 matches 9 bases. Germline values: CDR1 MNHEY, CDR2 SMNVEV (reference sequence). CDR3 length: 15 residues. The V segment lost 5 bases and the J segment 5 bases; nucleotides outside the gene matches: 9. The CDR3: CASSATGGRLYGYTF. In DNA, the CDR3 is TGTGCCAGCAGTGCGACAGGGGGTCGTTTATATGGCTACACCTTC.

CDR3 region: CASSLDRGVSTEAFF. CDR3 in DNA: TGTGCCAGCAGCTTGGACAGGGGAGTATCCACTGAAGCTTTCTTT. The chain joins TRBV13 to TRBJ1-1; 9 bases are shared with TRBD1. Germline trimming cut 3 bases from V and 4 bases from J; bases unmatched to any gene: 6. CDR1 PRHDT and CDR2 FYEKMQ come from the germline V gene (reference sequence). The CDR3 totals 15 residues.

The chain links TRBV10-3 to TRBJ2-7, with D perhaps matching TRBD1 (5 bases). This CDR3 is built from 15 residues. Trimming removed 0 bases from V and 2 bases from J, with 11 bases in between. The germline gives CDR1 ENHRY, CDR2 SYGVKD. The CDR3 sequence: CAISESGAPAYEQYF. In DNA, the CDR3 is TGTGCCATCAGTGAGTCTGGGGCACCCGCCTACGAGCAGTACTTC.

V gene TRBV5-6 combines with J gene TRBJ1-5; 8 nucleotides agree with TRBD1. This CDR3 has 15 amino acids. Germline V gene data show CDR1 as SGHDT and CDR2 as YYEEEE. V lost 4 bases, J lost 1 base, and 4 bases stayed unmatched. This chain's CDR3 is CASSRTGSSNQPQHF. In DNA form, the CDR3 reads TGTGCCAGCAGCCGGACAGGGAGCAGCAATCAGCCCCAGCATTTT.

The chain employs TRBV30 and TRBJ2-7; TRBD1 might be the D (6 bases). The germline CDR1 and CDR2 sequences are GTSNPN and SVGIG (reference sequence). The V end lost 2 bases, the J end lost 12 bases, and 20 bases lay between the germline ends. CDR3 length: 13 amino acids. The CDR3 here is CAWSRGDTTQGYF. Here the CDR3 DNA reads TGTGCCTGGAGTAGAGGGGACACCACGCAGGGGTACTTC. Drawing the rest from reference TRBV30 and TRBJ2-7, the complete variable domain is SQTIHQWPATLVQPVGSPLSLECTVEGTSNPNLYWYRQAAGRGLQLLFYSVGIGQISSEVPQNLSASRPQDRQFILSSKKLLLSDSGFYLCAWSRGDTTQGYFGPGTRLTVT.

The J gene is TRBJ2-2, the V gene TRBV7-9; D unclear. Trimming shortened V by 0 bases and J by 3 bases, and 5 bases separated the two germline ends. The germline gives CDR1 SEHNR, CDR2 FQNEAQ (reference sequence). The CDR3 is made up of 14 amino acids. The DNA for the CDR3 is TGTGCCAGCAGCTTAGCCTTGGACACCGGGGAGCTGTTTTTT. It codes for CASSLALDTGELFF.

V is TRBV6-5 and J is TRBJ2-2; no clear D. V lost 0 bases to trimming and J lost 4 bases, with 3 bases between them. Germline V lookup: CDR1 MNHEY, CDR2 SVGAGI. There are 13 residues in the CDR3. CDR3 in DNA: TGTGCCAGCAGTTACTCGGTCACCGGGGAGCTGTTTTTT. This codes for CASSYSVTGELFF.

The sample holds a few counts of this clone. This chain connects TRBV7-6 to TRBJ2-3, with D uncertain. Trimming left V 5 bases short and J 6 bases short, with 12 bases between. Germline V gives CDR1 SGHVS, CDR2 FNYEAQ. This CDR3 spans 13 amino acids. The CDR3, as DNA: TGTGCCAGCAGCCCCCTTAGTGCGGATACGCAGTATTTT. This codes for CASSPLSADTQYF. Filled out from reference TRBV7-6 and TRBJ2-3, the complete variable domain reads GAGVSQSPRYKVTKRGQDVALRCDPISGHVSLYWYRQALGQGPEFLTYFNYEAQQDKSGLPNDRFSAERPEGSISTLTIQRTEQRDSAMYRCASSPLSADTQYFGPGTRLTVL.

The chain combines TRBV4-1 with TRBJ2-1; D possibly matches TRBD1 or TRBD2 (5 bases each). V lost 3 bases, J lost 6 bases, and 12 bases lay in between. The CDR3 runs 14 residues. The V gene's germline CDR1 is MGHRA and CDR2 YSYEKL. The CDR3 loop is CASSQRDPPNEQFF. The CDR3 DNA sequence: TGCGCCAGCAGCCAGAGGGACCCCCCCAATGAGCAGTTCTTC.

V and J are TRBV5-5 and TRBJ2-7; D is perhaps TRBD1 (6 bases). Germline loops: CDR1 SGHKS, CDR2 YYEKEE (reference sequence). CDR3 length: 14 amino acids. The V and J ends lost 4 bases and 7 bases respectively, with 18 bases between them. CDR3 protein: CASSPDPSRGEQYF. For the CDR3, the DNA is TGTGCCAGCAGCCCGGACCCCTCGAGGGGGGAGCAGTACTTC.

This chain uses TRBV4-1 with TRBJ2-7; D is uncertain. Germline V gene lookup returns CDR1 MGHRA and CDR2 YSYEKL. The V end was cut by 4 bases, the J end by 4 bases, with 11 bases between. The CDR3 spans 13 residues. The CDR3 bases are TGCGCCAGCAGCCCCGTTGAGATTTACGAGCAGTACTTC. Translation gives CASSPVEIYEQYF.

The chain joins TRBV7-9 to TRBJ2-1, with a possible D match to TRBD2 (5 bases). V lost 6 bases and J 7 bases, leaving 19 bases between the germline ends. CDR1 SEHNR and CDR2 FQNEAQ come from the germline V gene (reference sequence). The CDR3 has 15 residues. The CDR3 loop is CASSHPTREPNEQFF. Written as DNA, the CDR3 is TGTGCCAGCAGTCACCCTACGAGGGAGCCAAATGAGCAGTTCTTC.